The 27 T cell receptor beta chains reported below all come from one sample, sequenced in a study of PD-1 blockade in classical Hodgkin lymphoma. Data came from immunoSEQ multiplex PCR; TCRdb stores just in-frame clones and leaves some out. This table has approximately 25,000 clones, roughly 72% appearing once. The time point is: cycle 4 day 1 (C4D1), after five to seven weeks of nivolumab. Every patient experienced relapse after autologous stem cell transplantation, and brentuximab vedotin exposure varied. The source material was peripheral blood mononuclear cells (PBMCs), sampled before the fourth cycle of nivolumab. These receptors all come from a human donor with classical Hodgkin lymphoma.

The CDR3 coding sequence is TGTGCCAGCAGCTTGGGACAGGTTAACTATGGCTACACCTTC. Translating gives CASSLGQVNYGYTF. The chain uses TRBV5-6 and TRBJ1-2; a weak D match, TRBD1 (6 bases). This CDR3 has 14 residues. Trimming left V 0 bases short and J 1 base short, with 7 bases between. From germline, CDR1 is SGHDT and CDR2 YYEEEE.

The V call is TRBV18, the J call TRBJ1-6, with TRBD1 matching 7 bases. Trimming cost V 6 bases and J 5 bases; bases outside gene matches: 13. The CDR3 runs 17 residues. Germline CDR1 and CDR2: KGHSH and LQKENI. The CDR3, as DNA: TGTGCCAGCTCTCGTAACGTAAACAGGGGAAATAATTCACCCCTCCACTTT. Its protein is CASSRNVNRGNNSPLHF.

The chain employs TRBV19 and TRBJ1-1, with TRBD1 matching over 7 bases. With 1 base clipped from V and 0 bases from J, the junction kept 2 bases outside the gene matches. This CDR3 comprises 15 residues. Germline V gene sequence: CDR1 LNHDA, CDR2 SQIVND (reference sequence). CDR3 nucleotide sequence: TGTGCCAGTAGTATAGGGAGGGGGCTGAACACTGAAGCTTTCTTT. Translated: CASSIGRGLNTEAFF.

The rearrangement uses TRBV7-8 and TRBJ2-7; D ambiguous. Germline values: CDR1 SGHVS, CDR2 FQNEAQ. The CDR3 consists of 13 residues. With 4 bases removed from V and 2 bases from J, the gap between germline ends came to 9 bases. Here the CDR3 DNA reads TGTGCCAGCAGCTCGACGGCCGCCTACGAGCAGTACTTC. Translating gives CASSSTAAYEQYF.

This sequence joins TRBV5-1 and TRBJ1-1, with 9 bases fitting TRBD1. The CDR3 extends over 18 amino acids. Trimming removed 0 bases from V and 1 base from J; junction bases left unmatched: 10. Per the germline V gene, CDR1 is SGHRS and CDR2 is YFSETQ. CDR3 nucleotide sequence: TGCGCCAGCAGCTTGGCCCCCACAGGGGGCTCGTCGAACACTGAAGCTTTCTTT. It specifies CASSLAPTGGSSNTEAFF.

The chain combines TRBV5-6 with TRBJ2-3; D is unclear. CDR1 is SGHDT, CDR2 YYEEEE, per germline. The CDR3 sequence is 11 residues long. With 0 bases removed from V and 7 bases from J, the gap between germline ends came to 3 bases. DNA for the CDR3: TGTGCCAGCAGCTTGGAATATACGCAGTATTTT. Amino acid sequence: CASSLEYTQYF. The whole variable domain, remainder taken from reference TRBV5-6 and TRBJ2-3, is DAGVTQSPTHLIKTRGQQVTLRCSPKSGHDTVSWYQQALGQGPQFIFQYYEEEERQRGNFPDRFSGHQFPNYSSELNVNALLLGDSALYLCASSLEYTQYFGPGTRLTVL.

This chain's CDR3 is CASRHRDRAISYEQYF. CDR3 DNA: TGTGCCAGCAGACACCGGGACAGGGCGATATCCTACGAGCAGTACTTC. The chain uses TRBV21-1 and TRBJ2-7; TRBD1 reflects the table's D call only, with no check against the DNA. TRBV21-1 is reported as a pseudogene. The CDR3 sequence is 16 residues long.

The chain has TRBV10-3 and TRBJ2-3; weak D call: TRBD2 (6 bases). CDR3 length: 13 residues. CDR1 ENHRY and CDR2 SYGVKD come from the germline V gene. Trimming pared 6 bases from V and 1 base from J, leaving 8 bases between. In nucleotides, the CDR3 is TGTGCCATCAGACTAGCCGGCACAGATACGCAGTATTTT. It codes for CAIRLAGTDTQYF.

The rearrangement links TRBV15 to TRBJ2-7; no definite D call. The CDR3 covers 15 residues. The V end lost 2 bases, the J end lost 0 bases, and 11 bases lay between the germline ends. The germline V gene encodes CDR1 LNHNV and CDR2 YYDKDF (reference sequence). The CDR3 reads CATSRRSLSSYEQYF. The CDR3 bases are TGTGCCACCAGCAGACGCAGCCTCAGCTCCTACGAGCAGTACTTC.

CDR3 DNA sequence: TGTGCCAGCAGCCCGGGACAGGGCACGAAGCAGTTCTTC. It codes for CASSPGQGTKQFF. The J gene is TRBJ2-1, the V gene TRBV7-2, with 9 bases matching TRBD1. CDR3 length equals 13 residues. The germline V gene has CDR1 SGHTA and CDR2 FQGNSA. Losses at the gene ends were 5 bases for V and 11 bases for J; bases not matched to a gene: 7.

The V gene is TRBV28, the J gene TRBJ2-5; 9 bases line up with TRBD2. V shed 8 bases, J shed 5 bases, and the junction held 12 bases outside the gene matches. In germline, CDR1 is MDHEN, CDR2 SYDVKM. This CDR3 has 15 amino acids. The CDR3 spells CASLPPGLASETQYF. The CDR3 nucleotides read TGTGCCAGCTTGCCCCCGGGACTAGCATCTGAGACCCAGTACTTC.

The CDR3 DNA reads TGTGCCAGCAGTTACTCCTCGACAGGGAAATATGAGCAGTTCTTC. It translates to CASSYSSTGKYEQFF. The chain combines TRBV6-5 with TRBJ2-1; 7 bases line up with TRBD1. CDR3 length: 15 amino acids. Per the germline V gene, CDR1 is MNHEY and CDR2 is SVGAGI. After removal of 0 bases from V and 8 bases from J, the junction contained 7 bases not matched to a gene.

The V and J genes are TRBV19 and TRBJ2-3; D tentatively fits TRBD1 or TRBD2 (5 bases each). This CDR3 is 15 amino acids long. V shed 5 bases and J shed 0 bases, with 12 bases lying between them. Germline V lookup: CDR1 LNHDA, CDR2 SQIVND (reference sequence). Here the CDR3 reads CASSGGRLSTDTQYF. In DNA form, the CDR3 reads TGTGCCAGTAGTGGGGGACGCCTAAGCACAGATACGCAGTATTTT.

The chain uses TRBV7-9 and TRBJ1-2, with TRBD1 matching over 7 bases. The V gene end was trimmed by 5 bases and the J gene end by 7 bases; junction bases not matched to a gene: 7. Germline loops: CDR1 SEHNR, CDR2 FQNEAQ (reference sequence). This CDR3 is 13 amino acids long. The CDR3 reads CASSLTGVGGYTF. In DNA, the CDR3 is TGTGCCAGCAGCCTTACAGGGGTGGGTGGCTACACCTTC.

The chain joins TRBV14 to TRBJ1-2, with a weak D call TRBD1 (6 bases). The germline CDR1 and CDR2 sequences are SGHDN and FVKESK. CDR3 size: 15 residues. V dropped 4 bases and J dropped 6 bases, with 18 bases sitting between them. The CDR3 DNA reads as TGTGCCAGCAGCCGCGGGGGGCTTCGGCTGGATGGCTACACCTTC. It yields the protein CASSRGGLRLDGYTF. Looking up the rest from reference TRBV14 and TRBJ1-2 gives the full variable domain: EAGVTQFPSHSVIEKGQTVTLRCDPISGHDNLYWYRRVMGKEIKFLLHFVKESKQDESGMPNNRFLAERTGGTYSTLKVQPAELEDSGVYFCASSRGGLRLDGYTFGSGTRLTVV.

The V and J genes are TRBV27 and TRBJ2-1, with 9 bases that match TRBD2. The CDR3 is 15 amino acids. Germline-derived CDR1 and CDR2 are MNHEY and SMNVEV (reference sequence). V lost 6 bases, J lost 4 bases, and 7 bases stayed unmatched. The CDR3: CASSLIAGAYNEQFF. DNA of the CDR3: TGTGCCAGCAGCCTTATAGCGGGGGCGTACAATGAGCAGTTCTTC.

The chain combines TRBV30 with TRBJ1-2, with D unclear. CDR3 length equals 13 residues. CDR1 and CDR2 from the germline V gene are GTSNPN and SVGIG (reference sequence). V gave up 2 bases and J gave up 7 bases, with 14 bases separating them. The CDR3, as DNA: TGTGCCTGGAGTTCGAGGGTCGGGAGTGGCTACACCTTC. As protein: CAWSSRVGSGYTF.

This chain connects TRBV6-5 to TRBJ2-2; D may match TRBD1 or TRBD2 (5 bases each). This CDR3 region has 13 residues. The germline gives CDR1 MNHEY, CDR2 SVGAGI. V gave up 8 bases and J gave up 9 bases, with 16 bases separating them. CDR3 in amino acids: CASGARRDRELFF. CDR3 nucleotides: TGTGCCAGCGGGGCCAGAAGGGACCGGGAGCTGTTTTTT.

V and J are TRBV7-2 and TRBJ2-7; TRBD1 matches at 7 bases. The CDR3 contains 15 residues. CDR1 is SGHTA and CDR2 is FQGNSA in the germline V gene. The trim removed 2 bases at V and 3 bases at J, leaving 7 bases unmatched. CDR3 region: CASSLQPGQNYEQYF. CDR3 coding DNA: TGTGCCAGCAGCTTACAACCGGGACAGAACTACGAGCAGTACTTC. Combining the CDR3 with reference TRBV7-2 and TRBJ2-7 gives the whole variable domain GAGVSQSPSNKVTEKGKDVELRCDPISGHTALYWYRQSLGQGLEFLIYFQGNSAPDKSGLPSDRFSAERTGGSVSTLTIQRTQQEDSAVYLCASSLQPGQNYEQYFGPGTRLTVT.

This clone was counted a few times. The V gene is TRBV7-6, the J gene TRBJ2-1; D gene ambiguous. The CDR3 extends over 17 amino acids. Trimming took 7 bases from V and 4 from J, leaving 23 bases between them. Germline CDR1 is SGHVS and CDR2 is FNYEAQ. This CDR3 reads CASTPSPGSLGYNEQFF. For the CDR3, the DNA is TGTGCCAGCACCCCTTCCCCGGGCAGCTTGGGGTACAATGAGCAGTTCTTC.

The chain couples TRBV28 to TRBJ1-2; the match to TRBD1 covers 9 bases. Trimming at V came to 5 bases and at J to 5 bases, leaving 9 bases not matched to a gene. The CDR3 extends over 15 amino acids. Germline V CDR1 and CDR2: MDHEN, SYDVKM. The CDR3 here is CASSPHGTGRYGYTF. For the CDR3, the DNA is TGTGCCAGCAGTCCCCACGGGACAGGGAGGTATGGCTACACCTTC.

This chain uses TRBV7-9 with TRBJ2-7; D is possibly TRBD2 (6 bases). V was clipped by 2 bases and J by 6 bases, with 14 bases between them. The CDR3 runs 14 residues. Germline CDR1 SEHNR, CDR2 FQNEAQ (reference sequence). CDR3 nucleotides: TGTGCCAGCAGCTTATCCGGGAGTATTGGCGAGCAGTACTTC. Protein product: CASSLSGSIGEQYF.

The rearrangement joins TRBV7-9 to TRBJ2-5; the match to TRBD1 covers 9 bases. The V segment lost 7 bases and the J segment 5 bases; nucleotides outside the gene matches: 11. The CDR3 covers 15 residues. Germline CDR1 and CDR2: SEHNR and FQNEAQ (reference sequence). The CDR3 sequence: CASITTGGEGETQYF. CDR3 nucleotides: TGTGCCAGCATCACCACAGGGGGCGAGGGGGAGACCCAGTACTTC.

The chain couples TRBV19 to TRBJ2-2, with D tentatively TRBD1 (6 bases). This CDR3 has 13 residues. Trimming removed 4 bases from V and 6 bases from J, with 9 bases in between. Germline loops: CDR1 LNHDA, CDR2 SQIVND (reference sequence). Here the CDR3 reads CASSTGVPGELFF. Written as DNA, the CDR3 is TGTGCCAGTAGTACAGGGGTTCCCGGGGAGCTGTTTTTT.

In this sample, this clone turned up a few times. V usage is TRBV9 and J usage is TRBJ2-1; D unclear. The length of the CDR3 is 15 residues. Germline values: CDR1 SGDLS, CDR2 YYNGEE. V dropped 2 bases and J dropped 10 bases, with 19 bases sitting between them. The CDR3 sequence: CASSVDPVWIQEQFF. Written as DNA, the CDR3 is TGTGCCAGCAGCGTCGATCCAGTATGGATCCAAGAGCAGTTCTTC. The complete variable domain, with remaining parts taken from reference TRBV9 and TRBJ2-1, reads DSGVTQTPKHLITATGQRVTLRCSPRSGDLSVYWYQQSLDQGLQFLIQYYNGEERAKGNILERFSAQQFPDLHSELNLSSLELGDSALYFCASSVDPVWIQEQFFGPGTRLTVL.

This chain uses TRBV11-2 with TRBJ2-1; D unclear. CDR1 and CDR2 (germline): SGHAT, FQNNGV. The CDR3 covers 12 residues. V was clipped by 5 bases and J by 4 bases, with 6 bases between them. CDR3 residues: CASSDGYNEQFF. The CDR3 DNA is TGTGCCAGCAGCGACGGATACAATGAGCAGTTCTTC.

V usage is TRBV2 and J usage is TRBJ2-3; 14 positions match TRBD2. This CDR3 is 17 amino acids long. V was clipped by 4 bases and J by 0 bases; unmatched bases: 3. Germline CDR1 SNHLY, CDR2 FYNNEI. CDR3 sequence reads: CASSGTSGGSSTDTQYF. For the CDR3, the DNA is TGTGCCAGCAGTGGGACTAGCGGGGGGTCTAGCACAGATACGCAGTATTTT.